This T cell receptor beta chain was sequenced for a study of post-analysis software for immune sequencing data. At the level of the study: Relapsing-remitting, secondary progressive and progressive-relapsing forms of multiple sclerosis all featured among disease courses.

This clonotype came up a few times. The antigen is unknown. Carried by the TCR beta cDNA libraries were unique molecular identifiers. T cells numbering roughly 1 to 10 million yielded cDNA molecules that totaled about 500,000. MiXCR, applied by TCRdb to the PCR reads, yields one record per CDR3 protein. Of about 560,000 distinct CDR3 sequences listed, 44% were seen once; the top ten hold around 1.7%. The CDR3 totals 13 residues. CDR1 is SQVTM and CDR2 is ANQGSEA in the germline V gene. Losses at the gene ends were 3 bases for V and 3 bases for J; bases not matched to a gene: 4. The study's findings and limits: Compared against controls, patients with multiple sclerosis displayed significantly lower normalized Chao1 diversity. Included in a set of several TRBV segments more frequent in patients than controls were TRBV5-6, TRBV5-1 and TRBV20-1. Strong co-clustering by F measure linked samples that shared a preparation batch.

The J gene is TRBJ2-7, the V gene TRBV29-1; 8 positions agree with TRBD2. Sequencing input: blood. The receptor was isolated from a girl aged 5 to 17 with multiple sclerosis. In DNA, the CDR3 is TGCAGCGTTGACGGTCGGGGGGGCTACGAGCAGTACTTC. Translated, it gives CSVDGRGGYEQYF.